A selection of T cell receptor beta chains follows, all from one sample in a study of esophageal squamous cell carcinoma under preoperative chemotherapy. TCRdb itself ran the PCR reads through MiXCR, one entry per CDR3 protein. The sample contains roughly 30,000 distinct CDR3 sequences, 45% to 55% of which appear only once. This specimen was collected from a patient given preoperative chemotherapy. Receptors were obtained from a human donor with esophageal squamous cell carcinoma. The donor label of this sample is uncertain. Both conserved end residues are part of each CDR3. Each record gives: clone size, V gene, D gene, J gene, CDR3 protein, CDR3 DNA. D genes are given only for firm matches. Some rows have no size entry. The others give once, few or many, or a class for an expanded clone.

many	TRBV12-3/TRBV12-4	NA	TRBJ2-1	CASKPEGNGPGKETQFF	TGTGCCAGCAAACCCGAGGGGAATGGACCGGGAAAAGAGACCCAGTTCTTC
few	TRBV9	NA	TRBJ2-3	CASSVAVFTDTQYF	TGTGCCAGCAGCGTAGCGGTTTTCACAGATACGCAGTATTTT
few	TRBV6-1	NA	TRBJ2-1	CASSEALETQFF	TGTGCCAGCAGTGAAGCGTTAGAGACCCAGTTCTTC
NA	TRBV7-1	NA	TRBJ2-4	CGRGSGPSAKNTQYF	TGTGGCCGCGGCTCGGGGCCGAGCGCCAAAAACACGCAGTACTTC
NA	TRBV10-3	NA	TRBJ2-3	CAISEPGHSENTQYF	TGTGCCATCAGTGAGCCGGGACACTCGGAAAATACGCAGTATTTT
once	TRBV7-9	NA	TRBJ2-7	CASSLPGSYNEQYF	TGTGCCAGCAGCTTACCCGGTTCCTACAATGAGCAGTACTTC
many	TRBV7-3	TRBD2	TRBJ2-7	CASSLGTSGIRPYEQYF	TGTGCCAGCAGCTTAGGGACTAGCGGGATCCGACCCTACGAGCAGTACTTC
medium-sized	TRBV7-8	TRBD2	TRBJ2-2	CASSLAWMREGNTGELFF	TGTGCCAGCAGCTTAGCCTGGATGCGGGAGGGGAACACCGGGGAGCTGTTTTTT
many	TRBV28	NA	TRBJ2-3	CASGSTDTQYF	TGTGCCAGCGGGAGCACAGATACGCAGTATTTT
NA	TRBV7-6	NA	TRBJ2-7	CGGGFGGRGQDTQYF	TGTGGCGGGGGCTTCGGCGGGCGTGGCCAAGATACGCAGTACTTC
NA	TRBV7-2	NA	TRBJ2-4	CASSPSGVRGKNTQYF	TGTGCGAGCAGCCCCTCGGGGGTGAGAGGCAAAAATACGCAGTACTTC
once	TRBV12-3/TRBV12-4	TRBD2	TRBJ2-1	CASLLAGANEQFF	TGTGCCAGCCTCTTAGCGGGAGCCAATGAGCAGTTCTTC
NA	TRBV12-3/TRBV12-4	NA	TRBJ2-3	CARSLPAVNTDTQYF	TGTGCCCGCAGCCTCCCGGCTGTGAACACCGATACGCAGTATTTT